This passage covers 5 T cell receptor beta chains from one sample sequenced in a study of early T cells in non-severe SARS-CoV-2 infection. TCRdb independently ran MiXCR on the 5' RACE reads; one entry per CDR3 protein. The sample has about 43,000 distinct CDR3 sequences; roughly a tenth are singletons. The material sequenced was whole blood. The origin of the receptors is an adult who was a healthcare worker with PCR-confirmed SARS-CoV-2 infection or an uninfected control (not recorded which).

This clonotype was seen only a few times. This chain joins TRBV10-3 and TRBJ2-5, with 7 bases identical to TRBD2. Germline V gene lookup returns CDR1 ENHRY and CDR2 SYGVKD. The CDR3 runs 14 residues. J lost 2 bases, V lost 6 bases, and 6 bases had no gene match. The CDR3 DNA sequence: TGTGCCATCAGCCCTACTAGCGTGCAAGAGACCCAGTACTTC. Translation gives CAISPTSVQETQYF.

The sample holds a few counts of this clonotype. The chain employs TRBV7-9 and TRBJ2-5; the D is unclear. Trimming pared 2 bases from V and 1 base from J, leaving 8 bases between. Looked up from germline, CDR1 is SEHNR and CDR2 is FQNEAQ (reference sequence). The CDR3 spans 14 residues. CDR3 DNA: TGTGCCAGCAGCTTACTGACACCCCAAGAGACCCAGTACTTC. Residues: CASSLLTPQETQYF.

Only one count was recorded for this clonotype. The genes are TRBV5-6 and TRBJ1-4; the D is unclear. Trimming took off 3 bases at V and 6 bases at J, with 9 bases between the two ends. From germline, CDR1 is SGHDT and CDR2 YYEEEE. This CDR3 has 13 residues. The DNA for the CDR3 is TGTGCCAGCAGCTCGGCGACGGATGAAAAACTGTTTTTT. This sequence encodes CASSSATDEKLFF.

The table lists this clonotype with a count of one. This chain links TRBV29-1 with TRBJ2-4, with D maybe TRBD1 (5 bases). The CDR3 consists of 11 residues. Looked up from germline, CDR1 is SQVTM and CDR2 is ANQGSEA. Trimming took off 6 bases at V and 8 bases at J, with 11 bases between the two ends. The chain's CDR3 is CSVWTFDIQYF. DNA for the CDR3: TGCAGCGTGTGGACATTTGACATTCAGTACTTC. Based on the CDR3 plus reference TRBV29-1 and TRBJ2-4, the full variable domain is SAVISQKPSRDICQRGTSLTIQCQVDSQVTMMFWYRQQPGQSLTLIATANQGSEATYESGFVIDKFPISRPNLTFSTLTVSNMSPEDSSIYLCSVWTFDIQYFGAGTRLSVL.

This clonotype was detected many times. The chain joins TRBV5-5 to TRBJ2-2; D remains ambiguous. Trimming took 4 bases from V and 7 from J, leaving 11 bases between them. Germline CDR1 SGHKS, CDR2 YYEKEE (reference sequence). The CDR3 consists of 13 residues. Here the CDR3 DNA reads TGTGCCAGCAGCCTCGAGTGGGGCGGGGAGCTGTTTTTT. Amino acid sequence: CASSLEWGGELFF. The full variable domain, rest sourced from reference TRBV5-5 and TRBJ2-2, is DAGVTQSPTHLIKTRGQQVTLRCSPISGHKSVSWYQQVLGQGPQFIFQYYEKEERGRGNFPDRFSARQFPNYSSELNVNALLLGDSALYLCASSLEWGGELFFGEGSRLTVL.